These 19 T cell receptor beta chains originate from one sample sequenced in a study of T cell responses to AZD1222 COVID-19 vaccine. Generated by immunoSEQ multiplex PCR, the TCRdb table keeps only in-frame clones and is missing some. The sample consists of about 62,000 clones, roughly 89% of them appearing once. This specimen was peripheral blood, taken on day 0 of AZD1222 vaccination. These receptors all come from an adult in good health.

V is TRBV15 and J is TRBJ2-7; D is possibly TRBD1 (6 bases). The CDR3 is 15 residues long. Germline CDR1 LNHNV, CDR2 YYDKDF (reference sequence). V was cut by 1 base and J by 6 bases, with 16 bases left in between. The CDR3 sequence is CATSRVTGNPGEQYF. CDR3 DNA sequence: TGTGCCACCAGCAGAGTAACAGGGAATCCAGGCGAGCAGTACTTC.

This sequence joins TRBV9 and TRBJ1-2; the match to TRBD1 covers 7 bases. J was trimmed by 8 bases and V by 2 bases; bases with no gene match: 9. The CDR3 is 14 amino acids. The germline gives CDR1 SGDLS, CDR2 YYNGEE. Here the CDR3 DNA reads TGTGCCAGCAGCGTGGGACAGTCCATGGGAGGCTACACCTTC. Protein product: CASSVGQSMGGYTF.

This chain joins TRBV19 and TRBJ1-2; D may be TRBD1 (5 bases). There are 17 residues in the CDR3. Germline V CDR1 and CDR2: LNHDA, SQIVND (reference sequence). V lost 3 bases and J lost 0, with 17 bases in between. CDR3 loop: CASSMRAGPVSNYGYTF. The CDR3 coding sequence is TGTGCCAGTAGTATGCGTGCAGGGCCCGTTTCTAACTATGGCTACACCTTC.

The rearrangement links TRBV13 to TRBJ1-6; 7 nucleotides align to TRBD1. The CDR3 contains 17 residues. With V trimmed by 4 bases and J by 2 bases, 8 bases remained unmatched. The germline V gene has CDR1 PRHDT and CDR2 FYEKMQ (reference sequence). The CDR3 is CASSWGGGTAYNSPLHF. The CDR3 nucleotides are TGTGCCAGCAGCTGGGGTGGAGGGACAGCCTATAATTCACCCCTCCACTTT.

V is TRBV20-1 and J is TRBJ2-5; 8 bases are a match to TRBD2. The J segment lost 5 bases and the V segment lost 3 bases, leaving 11 bases of the junction unmatched. The CDR3 loop spans 15 amino acids. Per the germline V gene, CDR1 is DFQATT and CDR2 is SNEGSKA (reference sequence). CDR3 nucleotides: TGCAGTGCTAGTTCCGGGGGGGCCGAGTTTGAGACCCAGTACTTC. Encoded protein: CSASSGGAEFETQYF.

The chain is built from TRBV6-6 and TRBJ1-2; D is unclear. Germline V gene sequence: CDR1 MNHNY, CDR2 SVGAGI (reference sequence). With 5 bases removed from V and 5 bases from J, the gap between germline ends came to 9 bases. The CDR3 length is 12 residues. This chain's CDR3 is CASSPSAYGYTF. In nucleotides, the CDR3 is TGTGCCAGCAGTCCCTCGGCTTATGGCTACACCTTC.

The chain joins TRBV30 to TRBJ2-3; D is possibly TRBD1 (6 bases). Germline-derived CDR1 and CDR2 are GTSNPN and SVGIG (reference sequence). V was shortened by 1 base and J by 8 bases, with 19 bases between the two germline ends. The CDR3 runs 15 residues. CDR3 in DNA: TGTGCCTGGAGTGAGGGACACCCGTGGTCGGGTACGCAGTATTTT. Amino acids: CAWSEGHPWSGTQYF.

The chain recombines TRBV7-9 with TRBJ1-1; 8 bases match TRBD1. After removal of 4 bases from V and 7 bases from J, the junction contained 5 bases not matched to a gene. There are 13 residues in the CDR3. The germline V gene encodes CDR1 SEHNR and CDR2 FQNEAQ (reference sequence). The CDR3 region is CASSSGQAHEAFF. CDR3 sequence (DNA): TGTGCCAGCAGCTCGGGACAGGCTCATGAAGCTTTCTTT.

This chain connects TRBV6-5 to TRBJ1-1; TRBD1 agrees at 7 bases. There are 15 residues in the CDR3. The V and J ends lost 0 bases and 3 bases, in that order; junction bases with no gene match: 4. CDR1 MNHEY and CDR2 SVGAGI come from the germline V gene. CDR3 coding DNA: TGTGCCAGCAGTTACTCTTGGACAGGAGACACTGAAGCTTTCTTT. Its translation is CASSYSWTGDTEAFF.

This chain connects TRBV6-5 to TRBJ1-1; a weak D match, TRBD1 (6 bases). V gave up 6 bases and J gave up 5 bases, with 10 bases separating them. This CDR3 has 12 amino acids. Germline V gene data show CDR1 as MNHEY and CDR2 as SVGAGI. The CDR3 loop reads CASRTGRTEAFF. The CDR3 bases are TGTGCCAGCAGAACAGGGAGGACTGAAGCTTTCTTT.

The J gene is TRBJ1-5, the V gene TRBV18, with TRBD1 as a possible D gene (6 bases). This CDR3 has 15 residues. V dropped 1 base and J dropped 4 bases, with 11 bases sitting between them. In germline, CDR1 is KGHSH, CDR2 LQKENI. The CDR3 coding sequence is TGTGCCAGCTCACCACTAAGGGGGGAAAATCAGCCCCAGCATTTT. It yields the protein CASSPLRGENQPQHF.

This chain connects TRBV5-6 to TRBJ1-2; D uncertain. V lost 2 bases to trimming and J lost 8 bases, with 7 bases between them. The CDR3 spans 11 residues. Per germline, CDR1 SGHDT and CDR2 YYEEEE. The CDR3 is CASSLVGGYTF. The DNA for the CDR3 is TGTGCCAGCAGCTTAGTGGGGGGCTACACCTTC. The full variable domain, completed using reference TRBV5-6 and TRBJ1-2, is DAGVTQSPTHLIKTRGQQVTLRCSPKSGHDTVSWYQQALGQGPQFIFQYYEEEERQRGNFPDRFSGHQFPNYSSELNVNALLLGDSALYLCASSLVGGYTFGSGTRLTVV.

This clone was observed a handful of times. J is TRBJ1-3 and V is TRBV19, with no clear D. Germline V gene sequence: CDR1 LNHDA, CDR2 SQIVND (reference sequence). There are 17 residues in the CDR3. V was pared by 6 bases and J by 0 bases, with 18 bases between. CDR3 sequence: CASSETNVGISGNTIYF. The CDR3 DNA reads as TGTGCCAGTAGCGAGACAAATGTCGGAATCTCTGGAAACACCATATATTTT.

This clone was detected only a few times. V gene TRBV11-2 combines with J gene TRBJ1-2; D perhaps matches TRBD1 (6 bases). CDR1 is SGHAT and CDR2 is FQNNGV in the germline V gene. V gave up 6 bases and J gave up 7 bases, with 18 bases separating them. The CDR3 loop spans 14 amino acids. The CDR3 loop is CASSRVLGAGGYTF. CDR3 bases: TGTGCCAGCAGTCGCGTCTTGGGGGCGGGTGGCTACACCTTC.

The V gene is TRBV10-3, the J gene TRBJ2-7, with D tentatively TRBD1 (6 bases). CDR3 length: 12 amino acids. V lost 8 bases and J lost 0, with 8 bases in between. CDR1 and CDR2 from the germline V gene are ENHRY and SYGVKD. As DNA, the CDR3 is TGTGCCATCCGGGACACCTCCTACGAGCAGTACTTC. It translates to CAIRDTSYEQYF.

The gene calls are TRBV7-7 and TRBJ2-5; D unclear. The ends were cut back, 3 bases at V and 1 base at J, with 12 bases in the middle. Germline loops: CDR1 SSHAT, CDR2 FNYEAQ (reference sequence). The CDR3 consists of 15 residues. The CDR3 DNA reads as TGTGCCAGCAGCTTTAATCTCGGCATCCAAGAGACCCAGTACTTC. Translating it yields CASSFNLGIQETQYF.

This chain connects TRBV30 to TRBJ1-1; no clear D. This CDR3 is built from 9 residues. Deletions cut 7 bases from V and 11 bases from J, with 11 bases between. Looked up from germline, CDR1 is GTSNPN and CDR2 is SVGIG (reference sequence). CDR3 sequence (DNA): TGTGCCTTGGGCTTTGGGGCTTTCTTT. Translation gives CALGFGAFF.

The chain uses TRBV2 and TRBJ2-2; 7 nucleotides align to TRBD2. The CDR3 contains 14 residues. J was trimmed by 7 bases and V by 6 bases; bases with no gene match: 8. CDR1 SNHLY and CDR2 FYNNEI come from the germline V gene. The CDR3 nucleotides are TGTGCCAGCAGCGAACTCCCGGGGGGCGGGGAGCTGTTTTTT. It is translated as CASSELPGGGELFF.

The rearrangement joins TRBV30 to TRBJ1-5, with TRBD1 matching over 7 bases. Unmatched junction bases numbered 6, after V lost 7 bases and J lost 3 bases. CDR1 is GTSNPN and CDR2 is SVGIG in the germline V gene (reference sequence). The CDR3 sequence is 13 residues long. Here the CDR3 reads CASSQGINQPQHF. The CDR3 DNA is TGTGCCTCGTCACAGGGGATCAATCAGCCCCAGCATTTT.